This T cell receptor beta chain derives from a study of T-cell reconstitution after alpha-beta-depleted transplantation in children. In this sample, this clonotype turned up many times. V gave up 3 bases and J gave up 7 bases, with 12 bases separating them. Germline CDR1 reads SQVTM; CDR2 reads ANQGSEA. This CDR3 contains 12 residues. Library preparation (for TCRbeta) was performed with unique molecular identifiers. TCRdb independently ran MiXCR on the PCR reads; one entry per CDR3 protein. The sample includes roughly 300,000 distinct CDR3 sequences, about 10% of them seen just once. Specimen: PBMCs from the stem cell graft donor, collected from the stem cell graft. The clonotype comes from a human donor who donated a stem cell graft to a child with SCID. The chain employs TRBV29-1 and TRBJ1-1; no reliable D call. The CDR3 is CSVDGSRSEAFF. CDR3 coding DNA: TGCAGCGTTGATGGTTCCCGCAGTGAAGCTTTCTTT.